Listed here are 22 T cell receptor beta chains from one sample, sequenced in a study of blood T cells in healthy people across ages. For the second PCR, which ran for 7 to 11 cycles, a sample-barcoded 5' primer and a J-beta primer mix were used. TCRdb ran MiXCR on the 5' RACE reads and lists one entry per CDR3 protein. The data contain 780,000 or so distinct CDR3 sequences, approximately 53% of them singletons. The sequencing input was blood. These receptors came from a man aged 35 to 55 in good health.

The genes are TRBV7-2 and TRBJ2-3, with 10 bases matching TRBD1. The junction had 9 bases not matched to a gene; V was cut back by 6 bases and J by 6 bases. The germline V gene encodes CDR1 SGHTA and CDR2 FQGNSA. This CDR3 is 15 amino acids long. CDR3 region: CASSSTGGRADTQYF. CDR3 DNA: TGTGCCAGCAGTTCGACAGGGGGCAGAGCGGATACGCAGTATTTT.

CDR3 residues: CASTTRLAYEQYF. CDR3 in DNA: TGTGCCAGCACCACCAGGCTCGCCTACGAGCAGTACTTC. The chain is built from TRBV12-3 or TRBV12-4 and TRBJ2-7; no clear D gene. Trimming shortened V by 7 bases and J by 2 bases, and 12 bases separated the two germline ends. This CDR3 contains 13 residues.

The CDR3 spells CASSSTGTATYEQYF. DNA of the CDR3: TGTGCCAGCAGTTCCACCGGGACAGCCACCTACGAGCAGTACTTC. The chain employs TRBV27 and TRBJ2-4; 7 bases are shared with TRBD1. The J call could be wrong; TRBJ2-7 is a better fit for the DNA end. This CDR3 is built from 15 residues. Germline CDR1 MNHEY, CDR2 SMNVEV (reference sequence).

This clonotype was counted a single time. This chain joins TRBV10-3 and TRBJ1-1; possibly TRBD1 for D (6 bases). This CDR3 has 13 residues. Germline V gene data show CDR1 as ENHRY and CDR2 as SYGVKD. V gave up 11 bases and J gave up 1 base, with 14 bases separating them. CDR3 DNA: TGTGCCGCCCATCGGGGGCCGAACACTGAAGCTTTCTTT. It specifies CAAHRGPNTEAFF.

The V and J genes are TRBV4-3 and TRBJ2-7, with 8 bases aligning to TRBD2. The trim removed 0 bases at V and 7 bases at J, leaving 14 bases unmatched. Germline lookup yields CDR1 LGHNA and CDR2 YSLEER. The CDR3 is 17 amino acids. The CDR3 bases are TGCGCCAGCAGCCAAGACCTGTTGACTAGCGTATACAATGAGCAGTACTTC. It encodes CASSQDLLTSVYNEQYF.

This chain links TRBV21-1 with TRBJ2-5; the table calls TRBD2, which could not be checked here. TRBV21-1 is recorded as a pseudogene. The CDR3 consists of 18 residues. The CDR3 DNA follows: TGTGCCAGCAGTCCCCCAGCCCCCCTAGCGGGAGGTCACGAGACCCAGTACTTC. This codes for CASSPPAPLAGGHETQYF.

This clonotype was seen just once. J is TRBJ1-2 and V is TRBV20-1; D remains ambiguous. The CDR3 contains 13 residues. Trimming left V 3 bases short and J 4 bases short, with 12 bases between. The germline gives CDR1 DFQATT, CDR2 SNEGSKA (reference sequence). DNA for the CDR3: TGCAGTGCTAGGGAAAGTGATTTCTATGGCTACACCTTC. Translation: CSARESDFYGYTF.

CDR3 DNA sequence: TGTGCCAGCAGCTTAAGCCCCACAGGGGGCATCTATGGCTACACCTTC. Translated, it gives CASSLSPTGGIYGYTF. The V call is TRBV7-3, the J call TRBJ1-2; 9 bases match TRBD1. This CDR3 has 16 amino acids. The V segment lost 1 base and the J segment 4 bases; nucleotides outside the gene matches: 7. Per germline, CDR1 SGHTA and CDR2 FQGTGA.

This sequence joins TRBV12-3 or TRBV12-4 and TRBJ2-1; D remains ambiguous. The CDR3 totals 12 residues. Trimming cost V 0 bases and J 9 bases, with 6 bases left between them. The CDR3 region has the DNA TGTGCCAGCAGTTTAGCGTGGTCTGAGCAGTTCTTC. This codes for CASSLAWSEQFF.

The chain couples TRBV11-1 to TRBJ2-1, with 11 bases aligning to TRBD2. The CDR3 loop spans 12 amino acids. The junction had 6 bases not matched to a gene; V was cut back by 5 bases and J by 15 bases. Germline lookup yields CDR1 SGHAT and CDR2 FQDESV (reference sequence). CDR3 DNA: TGTGCCAGCAGCCCCAATAGCGGGGGGGCGTTCTTC. Protein product: CASSPNSGGAFF.

The J gene is TRBJ2-1, the V gene TRBV5-1, with D possibly being TRBD2 (6 bases). The J call may not be correct, given that the DNA end is closer to TRBJ2-7. Germline V gene data show CDR1 as SGHRS and CDR2 as YFSETQ. The CDR3 has 16 amino acids. The CDR3 nucleotides read TGCGCCAGCAGCACTGGTCACGCGGGACCGGTGGGTGAGCAGTACTTC. Protein product: CASSTGHAGPVGEQYF.

The V and J genes are TRBV27 and TRBJ2-1, with 14 nucleotides matching TRBD2. The DNA end favors TRBJ2-7, so the J call may be wrong. Germline lookup yields CDR1 MNHEY and CDR2 SMNVEV (reference sequence). The CDR3 runs to 17 residues. DNA for the CDR3: TGTGCCAGCAGCCGGACTAGCGGGAGGAGCTCCTACAATGAGCAGTACTTC. This encodes CASSRTSGRSSYNEQYF.

This clonotype was picked up a small number of times. V is TRBV5-1 and J is TRBJ2-3, with TRBD2 matching 7 bases. Germline V CDR1 and CDR2: SGHRS, YFSETQ. The V gene end was trimmed by 5 bases and the J gene end by 3 bases; junction bases not matched to a gene: 6. This CDR3 contains 14 residues. The CDR3 is CASRGGAGTDTQYF. The DNA of the CDR3 is TGCGCCAGCAGAGGAGGAGCGGGGACAGATACGCAGTATTTT.

The chain recombines TRBV4-3 with TRBJ1-2, with D maybe TRBD1 (5 bases). CDR1 LGHNA and CDR2 YSLEER come from the germline V gene. Trimming stripped 1 base from V and 3 bases from J, with 9 bases between. The CDR3 is 14 residues long. CDR3 amino acids: CASSQGARDYGYTF. The CDR3 nucleotides are TGCGCCAGCAGCCAAGGAGCCAGGGACTATGGCTACACCTTC.

V gene TRBV7-2 combines with J gene TRBJ2-3, with D perhaps given as TRBD1 or TRBD2 (5 bases each). V lost 5 bases to trimming and J lost 2 bases, with 14 bases between them. CDR1 is SGHTA and CDR2 is FQGNSA in the germline V gene. This CDR3 contains 15 residues. This chain's CDR3 is CASSRDHQSTDTQYF. CDR3 nucleotides: TGTGCCAGCAGCCGGGACCACCAATCCACAGATACGCAGTATTTT.

This sequence joins TRBV12-3 or TRBV12-4 and TRBJ2-5; D uncertain. This CDR3 spans 14 amino acids. Trimming left V 3 bases short and J 5 bases short, with 13 bases between. The CDR3 is CASSLGQAPETQYF. CDR3 nucleotide sequence: TGTGCCAGCAGTTTGGGCCAAGCACCGGAGACCCAGTACTTC.

V is TRBV7-8 and J is TRBJ2-2; perhaps TRBD2 as D (6 bases). Germline assignment: CDR1 SGHVS and CDR2 FQNEAQ. This CDR3 comprises 15 residues. Trimming cost V 1 base and J 4 bases, with 10 bases left between them. This CDR3 is CASSLVSSATGELFF. The CDR3 nucleotides are TGTGCCAGCAGCTTAGTCTCTAGCGCCACCGGGGAGCTGTTTTTT.

This chain joins TRBV7-9 and TRBJ1-4; 8 bases align to TRBD1. Germline CDR1 is SEHNR and CDR2 is FQNEAQ (reference sequence). The CDR3 consists of 14 residues. With V trimmed by 5 bases and J by 5 bases, 4 bases remained unmatched. CDR3 region: CASSQTGDNEKLFF. As DNA, the CDR3 is TGTGCCAGCAGCCAGACAGGGGACAATGAAAAACTGTTTTTT.

The chain uses TRBV21-1 and TRBJ2-5; the tabulated D call, TRBD1, remains unverified against the DNA. TRBV21-1 is an annotated pseudogene. The length of the CDR3 is 11 residues. Here the CDR3 DNA reads TGTGGACAGGGGACGCAAGAGACCCAGTACTTC. It encodes CGQGTQETQYF.

This chain connects TRBV5-1 to TRBJ2-5; the D gene could be TRBD1 or TRBD2 (5 bases each). The CDR3 is 11 amino acids. Germline values: CDR1 SGHRS, CDR2 YFSETQ. The V and J ends lost 5 bases and 11 bases respectively, with 13 bases between them. CDR3 protein: CASRRGEEQYF. In DNA, the CDR3 is TGCGCCAGCAGGAGGGGTGAAGAGCAGTACTTC.

The V gene is TRBV15, the J gene TRBJ2-3; the D gene is possibly TRBD1 (5 bases). Germline V gene lookup returns CDR1 LNHNV and CDR2 YYDKDF (reference sequence). CDR3 length: 15 residues. Trimming cost V 7 bases and J 0 bases, with 14 bases left between them. The DNA of the CDR3 is TGTGCCACCACCCAGGGCCCGCAGAGCACAGATACGCAGTATTTT. Translated: CATTQGPQSTDTQYF.

The chain recombines TRBV4-2 with TRBJ2-1, with 8 bases fitting TRBD1. Germline V gene sequence: CDR1 LGHNA, CDR2 YNFKEQ. This CDR3 is built from 16 residues. V lost 7 bases, J lost 0 bases, and 8 bases stayed unmatched. CDR3 loop: CASTRTGGNSYNEQFF. CDR3 nucleotides: TGTGCCAGCACTAGAACAGGGGGTAACTCCTACAATGAGCAGTTCTTC.